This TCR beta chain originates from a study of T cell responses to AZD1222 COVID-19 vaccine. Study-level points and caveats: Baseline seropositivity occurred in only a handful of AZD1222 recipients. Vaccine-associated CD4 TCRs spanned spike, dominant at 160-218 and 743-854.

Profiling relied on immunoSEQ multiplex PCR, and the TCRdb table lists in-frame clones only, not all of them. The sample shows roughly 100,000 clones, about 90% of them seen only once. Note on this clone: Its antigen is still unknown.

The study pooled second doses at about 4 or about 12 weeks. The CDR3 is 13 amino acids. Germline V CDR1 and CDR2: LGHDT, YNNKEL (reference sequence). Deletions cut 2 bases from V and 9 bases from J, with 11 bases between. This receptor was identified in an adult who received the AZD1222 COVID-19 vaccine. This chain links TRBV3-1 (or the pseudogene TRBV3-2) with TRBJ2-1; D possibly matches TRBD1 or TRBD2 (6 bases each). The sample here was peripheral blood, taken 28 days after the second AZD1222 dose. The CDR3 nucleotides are TGTGCCAGCAGCCAATCTTCGGGGGCTGAGCAGTTCTTC. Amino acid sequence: CASSQSSGAEQFF.